This paragraph reports one T cell receptor beta chain. The repertoire was sequenced with immunoSEQ multiplex PCR; TCRdb's copy has only in-frame clones and lacks some. The sample records about 270,000 clones, 70% to 85% being singletons. The data belong to a study of blood T cell repertoires in COVID-19. Sequenced: peripheral blood. The clonotype comes from a human donor with COVID-19, enrolled during active disease. The donor label of this sample is uncertain.

The CDR3 DNA is TGTGCCAGCAGCTTGGGGACAGACCCCAACACCGGGGAGCTGTTTTTT. Amino acid sequence: CASSLGTDPNTGELFF. The chain has TRBV5-4 and TRBJ2-2; D possibly corresponds to TRBD1 (6 bases). CDR3 size: 16 residues. V lost 0 bases, J lost 2 bases, and 11 bases lay in between. The germline V gene has CDR1 SGHNT and CDR2 YYREEE (reference sequence).